This T cell receptor (beta chain) was profiled in a study of shared clonotypes between healthy human individuals. Sequenced by immunoSEQ multiplex PCR; TCRdb stores in-frame clones only, minus some. The sample contains over 2 million clones, 80% to 95% of which appear only once. The V end was cut by 2 bases, the J end by 5 bases, with 19 bases between. This CDR3 contains 16 residues. Germline CDR1 is SGHTS and CDR2 is YDEGEE. The sequenced sample consisted of naive CD4+ T cells from PBMCs. Documented subset: CD45RA+ positively selected. The sequence was obtained from a young man in good health. Some clones in this sample may be carry-over from other donors' samples. The V and J genes are TRBV5-8 and TRBJ2-5; D is possibly TRBD1 or TRBD2 (6 bases each). CDR3 nucleotides: TGTGCCAGCAGCTTTGGGGGCGCGTTGGGAGGTGAGACCCAGTACTTC. Residues: CASSFGGALGGETQYF.